This T cell receptor beta chain was retrieved from a study of sequential checkpoint blockade in melanoma. Treatment here: randomized to nivolumab then ipilimumab (arm A) or the reverse (arm B). Repertoires were generated with immunoSEQ multiplex PCR, while TCRdb's copy carries only in-frame clones and drops some. The sample carries around 21,000 clones, 75% to 85% recorded once. The CDR3 length is 17 residues. Germline V gene lookup returns CDR1 SGHTA and CDR2 FQGTGA. V lost 0 bases to trimming and J lost 1 base, with 15 bases between them. J is TRBJ2-5 and V is TRBV7-3; D might be TRBD1 (5 bases). This specimen was CD8+ T cells sorted from blood (inferred from file names), taken from a patient given nivolumab and ipilimumab in sequence. The TCR sequence derives from a human donor with melanoma. The CDR3 nucleotides read TGTGCCAGCAGCTTAACGCCGGGTAGGGGCCCCCAAGAGACCCAGTACTTC. It is translated as CASSLTPGRGPQETQYF.